These 8 T cell receptor beta chains were sequenced from one sample in a study of T-cell reconstitution after alpha-beta-depleted transplantation in children. The library targeted TCRbeta and was prepared with unique molecular identifiers. TCRdb processed the PCR reads anew with MiXCR; each CDR3 protein has one entry. The sample carries some 200,000 distinct CDR3 sequences, 9.7% recorded once. Sample: PBMCs from the stem cell graft donor, taken from the stem cell graft. The source of these receptors is a human donor who donated a stem cell graft to a child with SCID.

This clonotype was seen repeatedly, ten times or more. The DNA of the CDR3 is TGCGCCAGCAGCTTGGATGCGGCTAGCGTTCGCAATGAGCAGTTCTTC. Translation gives CASSLDAASVRNEQFF. The genes are TRBV5-1 and TRBJ2-1, with a tentative D call TRBD2 (6 bases). The CDR3 is made up of 16 amino acids. From germline, CDR1 is SGHRS and CDR2 YFSETQ. Trimming stripped 0 bases from V and 6 bases from J, with 16 bases between.

This clonotype was detected ten times or more. This chain joins TRBV20-1 and TRBJ2-7; possible D gene TRBD1, 5 bases. CDR3 size: 12 residues. Per the germline V gene, CDR1 is DFQATT and CDR2 is SNEGSKA (reference sequence). The V end was cut by 6 bases, the J end by 1 base, with 10 bases between. DNA of the CDR3: TGCAGTGCCCCCGACAGATCCTACGAGCAGTACTTC. Amino acid sequence: CSAPDRSYEQYF.

This clonotype was detected many times. The genes are TRBV11-2 and TRBJ2-7; D might be TRBD1 (6 bases). Trimming removed 11 bases from V and 6 bases from J, with 26 bases in between. The CDR3 spans 15 residues. Germline V gene sequence: CDR1 SGHAT, CDR2 FQNNGV. CDR3 sequence reads: CASRGPHAPPSEQYF. Written as DNA, the CDR3 is TGTGCCTCCAGGGGCCCCCATGCTCCTCCTTCCGAGCAGTACTTC.

This clonotype was seen repeatedly, ten times or more. The chain is built from TRBV12-3 or TRBV12-4 and TRBJ1-1, with D possibly being TRBD1 (5 bases). V lost 4 bases to trimming and J lost 0 bases, with 24 bases between them. The CDR3 loop spans 19 amino acids. The CDR3 coding sequence is TGTGCCAGCAGTTCCGGTCGGACGGGCCAGGGACGGATGAACACTGAAGCTTTCTTT. It codes for CASSSGRTGQGRMNTEAFF.

Many counts were recorded for this clonotype. The chain uses TRBV3-1 and TRBJ1-1; 9 bases fit TRBD1. CDR1 LGHDT and CDR2 YNNKEL come from the germline V gene (reference sequence). Trimming at V came to 2 bases and at J to 1 base, leaving 11 bases not matched to a gene. The CDR3 is 18 residues long. CDR3 sequence (DNA): TGTGCCAGCAGCCAAAACCCACTCTGGACAGGGGCGAACACTGAAGCTTTCTTT. It specifies CASSQNPLWTGANTEAFF.

This clonotype was seen many times. The V and J genes are TRBV5-5 and TRBJ2-2; D may correspond to TRBD1 or TRBD2 (5 bases each). The CDR3 consists of 16 residues. V lost 5 bases and J lost 2, with 16 bases in between. Germline V CDR1 and CDR2: SGHKS, YYEKEE (reference sequence). The CDR3 region has the DNA TGTGCCAGCAGGCCCGGGACCACGACCAACACCGGGGAGCTGTTTTTT. Its translation is CASRPGTTTNTGELFF. The full variable domain, with the rest looked up from reference TRBV5-5 and TRBJ2-2, is DAGVTQSPTHLIKTRGQQVTLRCSPISGHKSVSWYQQVLGQGPQFIFQYYEKEERGRGNFPDRFSARQFPNYSSELNVNALLLGDSALYLCASRPGTTTNTGELFFGEGSRLTVL.

The chain employs TRBV7-2 and TRBJ2-3; TRBD2 matches 14 bases. In germline, CDR1 is SGHTA, CDR2 FQGNSA. CDR3 length: 15 residues. The junction had 3 bases not matched to a gene; V was cut back by 5 bases and J by 5 bases. CDR3: CASSRGTSGGDTQYF. As DNA, the CDR3 is TGTGCCAGCAGCAGGGGGACTAGCGGGGGAGATACGCAGTATTTT.

This clonotype occurred many times. V usage is TRBV5-1 and J usage is TRBJ2-7; TRBD1 aligns across 7 bases. CDR3 length: 17 amino acids. Germline CDR1 and CDR2: SGHRS and YFSETQ. The ends lost 0 bases at V and 4 bases at J; junction bases unmatched: 13. CDR3 sequence (DNA): TGCGCCAGCAGCTTGGCAACCGGGACAGATATAATTTACGAGCAGTACTTC. This gives the protein CASSLATGTDIIYEQYF.